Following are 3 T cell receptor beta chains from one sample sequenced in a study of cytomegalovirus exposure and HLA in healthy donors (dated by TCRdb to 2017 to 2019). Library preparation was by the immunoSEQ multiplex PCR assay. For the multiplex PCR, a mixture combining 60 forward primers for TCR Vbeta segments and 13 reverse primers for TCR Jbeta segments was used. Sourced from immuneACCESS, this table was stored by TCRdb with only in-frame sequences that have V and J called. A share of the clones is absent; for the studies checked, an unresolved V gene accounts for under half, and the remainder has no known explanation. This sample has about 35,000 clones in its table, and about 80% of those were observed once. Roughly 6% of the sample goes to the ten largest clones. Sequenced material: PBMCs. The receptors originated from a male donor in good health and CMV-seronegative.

In DNA form, the CDR3 reads TGTGCCATCAGTGTTACAGGGGAGGTCACTGAAGCTTTCTTT. It codes for CAISVTGEVTEAFF. The chain combines TRBV10-3 with TRBJ1-1, with TRBD1 identical over 7 bases. The CDR3 length is 14 residues. The ends lost 4 bases at V and 4 bases at J; junction bases unmatched: 6. Germline V gene lookup returns CDR1 ENHRY and CDR2 SYGVKD.

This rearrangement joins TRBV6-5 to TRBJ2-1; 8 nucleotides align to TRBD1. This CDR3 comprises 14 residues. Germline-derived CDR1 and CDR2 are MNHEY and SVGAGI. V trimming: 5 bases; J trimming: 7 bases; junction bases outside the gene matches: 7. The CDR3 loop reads CASSPPGTGNEQFF. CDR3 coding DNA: TGTGCCAGCAGTCCCCCGGGGACAGGTAATGAGCAGTTCTTC.

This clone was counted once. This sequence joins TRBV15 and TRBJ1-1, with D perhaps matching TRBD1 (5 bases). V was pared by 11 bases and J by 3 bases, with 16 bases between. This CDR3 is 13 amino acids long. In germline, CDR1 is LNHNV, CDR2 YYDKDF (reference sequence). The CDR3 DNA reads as TGTGCCTCATCTTGGGGGGTTGACACTGAAGCTTTCTTT. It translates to CASSWGVDTEAFF.